This entry lists 21 T cell receptor beta chains sequenced from one sample in a study of blood T cell repertoires in COVID-19. Sequencing was performed with immunoSEQ multiplex PCR; in TCRdb, only in-frame clones are kept and a portion is missing. The sample contains 200,000 to 250,000 clones, just over 85% of which appear only once. Source material: peripheral blood. These receptors originate from a man aged 18 to 35 with active or convalescent COVID-19.

V is TRBV27 and J is TRBJ1-3; 7 nucleotides match TRBD1. V gave up 5 bases and J gave up 4 bases; unmatched junction bases: 8. CDR3 length: 15 residues. Per the germline V gene, CDR1 is MNHEY and CDR2 is SMNVEV (reference sequence). The CDR3 protein is CASSVDRAPGNTIYF. The CDR3, as DNA: TGTGCCAGCAGTGTAGACAGGGCGCCGGGAAACACCATATATTTT.

The chain combines TRBV4-3 with TRBJ1-3, with TRBD1 matching 7 bases. The V gene end was trimmed by 3 bases and the J gene end by 3 bases; junction bases not matched to a gene: 8. Germline lookup yields CDR1 LGHNA and CDR2 YSLEER. The CDR3 is 16 residues long. The CDR3 loop reads CASSQATGVYGNTIYF. CDR3 DNA: TGCGCCAGCAGCCAGGCTACAGGGGTGTATGGAAACACCATATATTTT.

The chain carries TRBV4-1 and TRBJ1-1; D gene ambiguous. The length of the CDR3 is 12 residues. Deletions cut 0 bases from V and 8 bases from J, with 7 bases between. Germline CDR1 MGHRA, CDR2 YSYEKL. Here the CDR3 reads CASSQDLREAFF. CDR3 DNA sequence: TGCGCCAGCAGCCAAGATCTGCGGGAAGCTTTCTTT.

This clone was counted between two and nine times. This rearrangement joins TRBV11-2 to TRBJ1-2; possibly TRBD1 for D (6 bases). V shed 5 bases and J shed 3 bases, with 16 bases lying between them. The CDR3 is 15 amino acids. Germline assignment: CDR1 SGHAT and CDR2 FQNNGV. The CDR3 nucleotides are TGTGCCAGCAGCACAAACGGGGGGGGCTACTATGGCTACACCTTC. Translation: CASSTNGGGYYGYTF.

The CDR3 region is CASSQGQTYEQYF. In DNA, the CDR3 is TGTGCCAGCAGCCAGGGACAGACCTACGAGCAGTACTTC. The chain carries TRBV5-4 and TRBJ2-7; 7 bases are a match to TRBD1. The germline V gene has CDR1 SGHNT and CDR2 YYREEE (reference sequence). Trimming cost V 4 bases and J 2 bases; bases outside gene matches: 3. This CDR3 contains 13 residues.

This chain joins TRBV27 and TRBJ1-2; TRBD1 is a possible D gene (6 bases). V gave up 6 bases and J gave up 4 bases, with 12 bases separating them. Germline values: CDR1 MNHEY, CDR2 SMNVEV (reference sequence). The CDR3 is 13 residues long. The CDR3 sequence: CASSSGVSYGYTF. In nucleotides, the CDR3 is TGTGCCAGCAGCTCAGGGGTCTCCTATGGCTACACCTTC.

The V gene is TRBV19, the J gene TRBJ2-5; 10 bases are shared with TRBD1. From germline, CDR1 is LNHDA and CDR2 SQIVND (reference sequence). With V trimmed by 1 base and J by 1 base, 0 bases remained unmatched. The CDR3 has 15 amino acids. The CDR3 protein is CASSIGQGAQETQYF. For the CDR3, the DNA is TGTGCCAGTAGTATAGGACAGGGGGCCCAAGAGACCCAGTACTTC.

This clone has a single count. DNA of the CDR3: TGCGCCAGCAGTACAGGCCGGGGGTCGAACACCGGGGAGCTGTTTTTT. Amino acids: CASSTGRGSNTGELFF. V is TRBV5-1 and J is TRBJ2-2, with D possibly matching TRBD2 (6 bases). The CDR3 contains 16 residues. Germline V gives CDR1 SGHRS, CDR2 YFSETQ. The V end was cut by 5 bases, the J end by 0 bases, with 14 bases between.

This sequence joins TRBV18 and TRBJ2-7, with 10 bases aligning to TRBD2. J was trimmed by 5 bases and V by 3 bases; bases with no gene match: 10. Germline-derived CDR1 and CDR2 are KGHSH and LQKENI. The CDR3 loop spans 16 amino acids. CDR3 amino acids: CASSPTLAGVSHEQYF. In DNA form, the CDR3 reads TGTGCCAGCTCACCTACTCTAGCGGGAGTTTCCCACGAGCAGTACTTC. The full variable domain, in which reference TRBV18 and TRBJ2-7 provide the parts outside the CDR3, is NAGVMQNPRHLVRRRGQEARLRCSPMKGHSHVYWYRQLPEEGLKFMVYLQKENIIDESGMPKERFSAEFPKEGPSILRIQQVVRGDSAAYFCASSPTLAGVSHEQYFGPGTRLTVT.

This chain joins TRBV7-8 and TRBJ2-5; possibly TRBD1 for D (6 bases). CDR3 size: 13 residues. The V and J ends lost 1 base and 5 bases respectively, with 8 bases between them. Germline CDR1 reads SGHVS; CDR2 reads FQNEAQ. The DNA of the CDR3 is TGTGCCAGCAGCTTAGACAGGGTCGAGACCCAGTACTTC. Its protein is CASSLDRVETQYF.

This clone was detected only a few times. This chain links TRBV13 with TRBJ1-3, with D possibly matching TRBD1 (5 bases). This CDR3 region has 15 residues. The V gene's germline CDR1 is PRHDT and CDR2 FYEKMQ (reference sequence). V was clipped by 5 bases and J by 0 bases, with 11 bases between them. The CDR3 spells CASSPRDSSGNTIYF. CDR3 in DNA: TGTGCCAGCAGCCCCAGGGACTCCTCTGGAAACACCATATATTTT.

The rearrangement links TRBV27 to TRBJ1-2; the D gene is possibly TRBD1 (6 bases). There are 14 residues in the CDR3. Germline V gives CDR1 MNHEY, CDR2 SMNVEV (reference sequence). V was pared by 3 bases and J by 7 bases, with 15 bases between. As DNA, the CDR3 is TGTGCCAGCAGTTTCCTAGACACAGGGTTTGGCTACACCTTC. This translates into CASSFLDTGFGYTF.

DNA of the CDR3: TGTGCCAGTAGTATAGGCGGGACTAGCGGGTTGAGCTCCTACAATGAGCAGTTCTTC. It translates to CASSIGGTSGLSSYNEQFF. The V gene is TRBV19, the J gene TRBJ2-1; 12 positions match TRBD2. The CDR3 totals 19 residues. Germline CDR1 and CDR2: LNHDA and SQIVND (reference sequence). The V gene end was trimmed by 1 base and the J gene end by 0 bases; junction bases not matched to a gene: 7.

The chain uses TRBV5-1 and TRBJ2-7; the match to TRBD1 covers 10 bases. Germline loops: CDR1 SGHRS, CDR2 YFSETQ. The junction had 2 bases not matched to a gene; V was cut back by 1 base and J by 4 bases. CDR3 size: 14 residues. The CDR3 region has the DNA TGCGCCAGCAGCTTGAGGGGACAGGGGTACGAGCAGTACTTC. Its translation: CASSLRGQGYEQYF.

V usage is TRBV19 and J usage is TRBJ1-1; weak D call: TRBD1 (6 bases). The CDR3 loop spans 14 amino acids. Per the germline V gene, CDR1 is LNHDA and CDR2 is SQIVND (reference sequence). V was cut by 5 bases and J by 1 base, with 11 bases left in between. The CDR3 DNA sequence: TGTGCCAGTAGTTACAGGGATTCGAACACTGAAGCTTTCTTT. Its translation: CASSYRDSNTEAFF.

This chain links TRBV15 with TRBJ2-6, with a possible D match to TRBD2 (6 bases). The length of the CDR3 is 20 residues. V was trimmed by 0 bases and J by 3 bases, leaving 21 bases between them. Germline V gene data show CDR1 as LNHNV and CDR2 as YYDKDF (reference sequence). The chain's CDR3 is CATSRDRIQLLGGGANVLTF. In DNA, the CDR3 is TGTGCCACCAGCAGAGATCGTATCCAGTTGCTGGGGGGTGGGGCCAACGTCCTGACTTTC.

V and J are TRBV2 and TRBJ1-5; weak D call: TRBD1 (5 bases). Germline loops: CDR1 SNHLY, CDR2 FYNNEI. The CDR3 runs to 15 residues. The ends were cut back, 4 bases at V and 3 bases at J, with 13 bases in the middle. Here the CDR3 reads CASSAWGDNNQPQHF. CDR3 DNA sequence: TGTGCCAGCAGTGCTTGGGGGGATAACAATCAGCCCCAGCATTTT.

The V call is TRBV5-1, the J call TRBJ2-1; TRBD2 might be the D (5 bases). V was clipped by 4 bases and J by 2 bases, with 19 bases between them. The CDR3 runs to 17 residues. Germline V gives CDR1 SGHRS, CDR2 YFSETQ. DNA of the CDR3: TGCGCCAGCAGCCGAGACGGGATAGCGAGTACCTACAATGAGCAGTTCTTC. Amino acids: CASSRDGIASTYNEQFF.

CDR3 DNA: TGTGCCAGCAGCTTGGCGGAAGTGGGGCAGTTTGGGGGCTACACCTTC. The encoded protein is CASSLAEVGQFGGYTF. V and J are TRBV5-4 and TRBJ1-2; D perhaps matches TRBD1 (5 bases). V lost 0 bases and J 8 bases, leaving 20 bases between the germline ends. CDR3 length: 16 residues. The germline V gene has CDR1 SGHNT and CDR2 YYREEE (reference sequence).

The genes are TRBV24-1 and TRBJ2-3, with a possible D match to TRBD2 (5 bases). Germline V gives CDR1 KGHDR, CDR2 SFDVKD. V dropped 4 bases and J dropped 6 bases, with 13 bases sitting between them. CDR3 size: 14 residues. CDR3 in DNA: TGTGCCACCAGTGAGGCTAGCCCGGGGGATACGCAGTATTTT. Protein sequence: CATSEASPGDTQYF.

This chain uses TRBV12-3 or TRBV12-4 with TRBJ2-5; D is unclear. The CDR3 has 13 amino acids. The ends were cut back, 3 bases at V and 5 bases at J, with 10 bases in the middle. DNA of the CDR3: TGTGCCAGCAGTTTCCGGAGTGCGGAGACCCAGTACTTC. Translation: CASSFRSAETQYF.